This T cell receptor (beta chain) was sequenced for a study of blood T cell repertoires in COVID-19. Study details: Sources were T cells, B-cell-depleted T cells, or PBMCs; the material itself was cDNA or gDNA.

This CDR3 comprises 14 residues. CDR1 and CDR2 (germline): LGHDT, YNNKEL (reference sequence). The germline V and J ends were trimmed by 4 bases and 7 bases, with 15 bases remaining between them. Profiling relied on immunoSEQ multiplex PCR, and the TCRdb table lists in-frame clones only, not all of them. The table records some 160,000 clones, roughly 80% of them present only once. The sample taken for sequencing was PBMCs or T cells enriched from blood (not recorded which). The receptor's source is a woman between 55 and 75 years old who had recovered from COVID-19. This chain uses TRBV3-1 (or the pseudogene TRBV3-2) with TRBJ2-3, with TRBD2 as a possible D gene (5 bases). The CDR3 protein is CASSPTTNTNTQYF. The CDR3 DNA reads as TGTGCCAGCAGCCCTACGACTAACACGAATACGCAGTATTTT.